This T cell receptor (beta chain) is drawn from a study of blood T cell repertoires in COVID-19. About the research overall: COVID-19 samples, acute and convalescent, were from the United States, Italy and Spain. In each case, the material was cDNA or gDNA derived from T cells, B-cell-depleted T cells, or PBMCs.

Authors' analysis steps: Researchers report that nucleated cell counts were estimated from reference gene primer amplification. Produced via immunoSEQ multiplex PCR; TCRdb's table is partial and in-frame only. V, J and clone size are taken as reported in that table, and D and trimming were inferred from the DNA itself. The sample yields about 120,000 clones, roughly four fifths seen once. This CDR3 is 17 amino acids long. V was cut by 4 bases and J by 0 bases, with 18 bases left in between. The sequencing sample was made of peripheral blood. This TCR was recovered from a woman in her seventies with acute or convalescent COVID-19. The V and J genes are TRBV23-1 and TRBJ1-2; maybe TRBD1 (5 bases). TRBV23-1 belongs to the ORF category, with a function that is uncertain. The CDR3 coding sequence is TGCGCCAGCAGTCTACGGGACTTTTCCCGAACTAACTATGGCTACACCTTC. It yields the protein CASSLRDFSRTNYGYTF.